A selection of T cell receptor beta chains follows, all from one sample in a study of beta chain features in type 1 diabetes. Clones were sequenced by immunoSEQ multiplex PCR, and TCRdb holds only the in-frame ones, with some missing. This table has fewer than 550,000 clones, roughly 10% appearing once. Sequenced: naive CD4+ T cells from blood. These TCRs come from a woman younger than 30 in good health. CDR3s include the opening cysteine and the closing phenylalanine or tryptophan. The order of the fields is J gene, D gene, clone size, V gene, CDR3 protein, CDR3 DNA. A D gene is named only where the DNA matches it firmly. Expanded clones get a size class; other rows say once, few or many, or leave the size out.

J gene: TRBJ1-1; D gene: -; clone size: -; V gene: TRBV7-9; CDR3 protein: CASSSFRGKDTEAFF; CDR3 DNA: TGTGCCAGCAGCTCATTCAGGGGTAAGGACACTGAAGCTTTCTTT
J gene: TRBJ1-4; D gene: -; clone size: few; V gene: TRBV14; CDR3 protein: CASSQGRGAAEKLFF; CDR3 DNA: TGTGCCAGCAGCCAAGGGCGGGGGGCTGCTGAAAAACTGTTTTTT
J gene: TRBJ1-2; D gene: -; clone size: few; V gene: TRBV6-5; CDR3 protein: CASSYRVENGYTF; CDR3 DNA: TGTGCCAGCAGTTACCGGGTCGAAAATGGCTACACCTTC
J gene: TRBJ2-1; D gene: TRBD2; clone size: -; V gene: TRBV5-1; CDR3 protein: CASTRGSGGANEQFF; CDR3 DNA: TGCGCCAGCACACGCGGCAGCGGGGGGGCCAATGAGCAGTTCTTC
J gene: TRBJ2-5; D gene: -; clone size: -; V gene: TRBV7-9; CDR3 protein: CASSLAALAQYF; CDR3 DNA: TGTGCCAGCAGCTTAGCGGCCTTAGCCCAGTACTTC
J gene: TRBJ2-3; D gene: -; clone size: -; V gene: TRBV9; CDR3 protein: CASSVLGTGSTDTQYF; CDR3 DNA: TGTGCCAGCAGCGTACTTGGGACGGGAAGCACAGATACGCAGTATTTT
J gene: TRBJ2-7; D gene: -; clone size: few; V gene: TRBV19; CDR3 protein: CASSISRFDEQYF; CDR3 DNA: TGTGCCAGTAGTATATCCAGGTTCGACGAGCAGTACTTC
J gene: TRBJ2-3; D gene: -; clone size: -; V gene: TRBV27; CDR3 protein: CASSTYYRSSTDTQYF; CDR3 DNA: TGTGCCAGCAGTACGTACTACAGGTCTAGCACAGATACGCAGTATTTT
J gene: TRBJ2-7; D gene: -; clone size: few; V gene: TRBV27; CDR3 protein: CASDLSYGSYEQYF; CDR3 DNA: TGTGCCAGCGATTTATCCTACGGATCCTACGAGCAGTACTTC
J gene: TRBJ2-1; D gene: -; clone size: -; V gene: TRBV7-6; CDR3 protein: CASSLAANYNEQFF; CDR3 DNA: TGTGCCAGCAGCTTAGCTGCCAACTACAATGAGCAGTTCTTC
J gene: TRBJ2-2; D gene: -; clone size: few; V gene: TRBV5-1; CDR3 protein: CASSLTANTGELFF; CDR3 DNA: TGCGCCAGCAGCTTGACAGCGAACACCGGGGAGCTGTTTTTT
J gene: TRBJ1-6; D gene: TRBD1; clone size: -; V gene: TRBV9; CDR3 protein: CASSVGTGGDNSPLHF; CDR3 DNA: TGTGCCAGCAGCGTAGGGACAGGGGGCGATAATTCACCCCTCCACTTT
J gene: TRBJ2-5; D gene: -; clone size: -; V gene: TRBV11-2; CDR3 protein: CASSLSGVIRETQYF; CDR3 DNA: TGTGCCAGCAGCTTAAGTGGTGTTATAAGAGAGACCCAGTACTTC